The rows below give T cell receptor beta chains drawn from one sample of a study of blood T cell repertoires in COVID-19. Assay: immunoSEQ multiplex PCR; the TCRdb copy retains only in-frame clones and omits some. The data contain approximately 140,000 clones, more than 80% of them seen just once; the ten biggest clones take up roughly 8.3%. The sequencing input was peripheral blood. Receptor source: a human donor with acute or convalescent COVID-19. The donor label of this sample is uncertain. Both conserved end residues are part of each CDR3. The order of the fields is CDR3 DNA, CDR3 protein, D gene, clone size, J gene, V gene. A D gene is named only where the DNA matches it firmly. Some rows mark clone size as missing; the rest say once, few, many or name a class of expanded clone.

TGTGCCAGCAGGATGTCCGGCGGGGGGCCTGGAGATACGCAGTATTTT | CASRMSGGGPGDTQYF | TRBD2 | NA | TRBJ2-3 | TRBV5-4
TGTGCCAGCAGTTTTTGGGACAGTCAAAGGGGCACAGATACGCAGTATTTT | CASSFWDSQRGTDTQYF | TRBD1 | few | TRBJ2-3 | TRBV27
TGTGCCAGCAGCCTTGGACAGGGGACGTACAATGAGCAGTTCTTC | CASSLGQGTYNEQFF | TRBD1 | NA | TRBJ2-1 | TRBV11-1
TGTGCCAGCACTGCTCAGGGTGATCGCAATCAGCCCCAGCATTTT | CASTAQGDRNQPQHF | NA | NA | TRBJ1-5 | TRBV7-9
TGTGCCAGCAGCCCGGGGATACAAGAGACCCAGTACTTC | CASSPGIQETQYF | NA | NA | TRBJ2-5 | TRBV11-1
TGTGCCAGTAGGGACAGGGACTCACCCCTCCACTTT | CASRDRDSPLHF | TRBD1 | NA | TRBJ1-6 | TRBV19
TGTGCCACCAGCGGGTACAGGACTAACTATGGCTACACCTTC | CATSGYRTNYGYTF | NA | NA | TRBJ1-2 | TRBV15
TGTGCCAGCAGACCCGACAGGGCGGGCACTGAAGCTTTCTTT | CASRPDRAGTEAFF | TRBD1 | once | TRBJ1-1 | TRBV6-5
TGTGCCAGCAGCCCCGCCGGGGGAGGGGGCACTGAAGCTTTCTTT | CASSPAGGGGTEAFF | NA | NA | TRBJ1-1 | TRBV9
TGCGCCAGCAGCTTGGGAAACAGGGTGGCTATCCAAGAGACCCAGTACTTC | CASSLGNRVAIQETQYF | NA | NA | TRBJ2-5 | TRBV5-1
TGTGCCAGCAGCTTAGGGCCAGTCTCCTACAATGAGCAGTTCTTC | CASSLGPVSYNEQFF | NA | few | TRBJ2-1 | TRBV11-2
TGTGCCAGTAGCGTTGGCGGGGGATACAATGAGCAGTTCTTC | CASSVGGGYNEQFF | TRBD2 | NA | TRBJ2-1 | TRBV6-5
TGTGCCACCAGTGGTAATAGCGGGTCCTACGAGCAGTACTTC | CATSGNSGSYEQYF | TRBD2 | NA | TRBJ2-7 | TRBV24-1
TGTGCCAGCAGTACACTATCCAATGAGCAGTTCTTC | CASSTLSNEQFF | NA | NA | TRBJ2-1 | TRBV27
TGTGCCAGCAGCGGGACAGGGGGAGACGGCTACACCTTC | CASSGTGGDGYTF | TRBD1 | NA | TRBJ1-2 | TRBV2
TGTGCCAGCTTTCGGGGACAGTCTGGGGCCAACGTCCTGACTTTC | CASFRGQSGANVLTF | TRBD1 | NA | TRBJ2-6 | TRBV5-8
TGCAGTGCTGACAGGAACACTGAAGCTTTCTTT | CSADRNTEAFF | NA | NA | TRBJ1-1 | TRBV20-1
TGTGCCACCAGCAGAGATTCGTCCAGCGTCGGGACAGATACGCAGTATTTT | CATSRDSSSVGTDTQYF | NA | NA | TRBJ2-3 | TRBV15
TGCGCCAGCAGCGCCCCGGGAGGTTTCAACACTGAAGCTTTCTTT | CASSAPGGFNTEAFF | NA | NA | TRBJ1-1 | TRBV5-1
TGTGCCAGCAGCCCCGACACCAACTATGGCTACACCTTC | CASSPDTNYGYTF | NA | NA | TRBJ1-2 | TRBV7-2
TGTGCCAGCAGTTTACCCCGGGGGGGCTCTGGAAACACCATATATTTT | CASSLPRGGSGNTIYF | NA | NA | TRBJ1-3 | TRBV28
TGTGCCACTCGAGGGTCTGGAAACACCATATATTTT | CATRGSGNTIYF | NA | NA | TRBJ1-3 | TRBV6-5
TGCGCCAGCAGCCAAGATAGCGGCCCAGGCGGGGAAAAACTGTTTTTT | CASSQDSGPGGEKLFF | NA | NA | TRBJ1-4 | TRBV4-1
TGCGCCAGCAGCCAAGGAGGCGGGCGCAACTATGGCTACACCTTC | CASSQGGGRNYGYTF | NA | NA | TRBJ1-2 | TRBV4-1
TGTGCCTGGAGTATAGCGGACAATCAGCCCCAGCATTTT | CAWSIADNQPQHF | NA | NA | TRBJ1-5 | TRBV30
TGTGCCAGTAGGAGGTCCAGCACAGATACGCAGTATTTT | CASRRSSTDTQYF | NA | NA | TRBJ2-3 | TRBV19
TGTGCCAGCAGCTCAATGGAGACAGGGGGCCATCAGCCCCAGCATTTT | CASSSMETGGHQPQHF | TRBD1 | NA | TRBJ1-5 | TRBV5-6
TGTGCCAGCAGCTTGGCCCGGGACAGGGGGCCCGGGGAGCTGTTTTTT | CASSLARDRGPGELFF | TRBD1 | few | TRBJ2-2 | TRBV5-4
TGTGCCAGCAGTTACTCGGCCTTGAACACTGAAGCTTTCTTT | CASSYSALNTEAFF | NA | NA | TRBJ1-1 | TRBV6-6
TGCGCCAGCAGGTCGGACTTCTCTGGGGCCAACGTCCTGACTTTC | CASRSDFSGANVLTF | NA | NA | TRBJ2-6 | TRBV10-2
TGTGCCAGCAGTGCGAGCCACCTGAGCACAGATACGCAGTATTTT | CASSASHLSTDTQYF | NA | NA | TRBJ2-3 | TRBV2
TGTGCCAGCGAGCAAGGGGCAGGGAGGGACACCATATATTTT | CASEQGAGRDTIYF | NA | NA | TRBJ1-3 | TRBV6-5
TGTGCCAGCTCACCACTGTCTCCGGCGGGTCGCAATCAGCCCCAGCATTTT | CASSPLSPAGRNQPQHF | NA | NA | TRBJ1-5 | TRBV18
TGTGCCAGCAGTAGAGACAGGTCGAACACTGAAGCTTTCTTT | CASSRDRSNTEAFF | NA | NA | TRBJ1-1 | TRBV6-5
TGTGCCAGCAGCGGAACCTCGGACAGAGTGAACACTGAAGCTTTCTTT | CASSGTSDRVNTEAFF | NA | NA | TRBJ1-1 | TRBV9
TGTGCCAGCAGTTACTTTCCGGGACTAGCGGGGGGTGAGCAGTTCTTC | CASSYFPGLAGGEQFF | TRBD2 | NA | TRBJ2-1 | TRBV6-5
TGTGCCACCAGCAGCCTCGGTTCACCCCTCCACTTT | CATSSLGSPLHF | NA | NA | TRBJ1-6 | TRBV15
TGCGCCAGCAGTGCACAGGGCAATCAGCCCCAGCATTTT | CASSAQGNQPQHF | NA | NA | TRBJ1-5 | TRBV10-2
TGTGCCAGCAGTTACGGGGGTAACAATGAGCAGTTCTTC | CASSYGGNNEQFF | NA | NA | TRBJ2-1 | TRBV12-3/TRBV12-4
TGCGCCAGCAGCTTCTCGGGACTCCAAGAGACCCAGTACTTC | CASSFSGLQETQYF | NA | NA | TRBJ2-5 | TRBV5-1
TGTGCCAGCACAACGACTAGCGGGGCCCAAGAGACCCAGTACTTC | CASTTTSGAQETQYF | TRBD2 | NA | TRBJ2-5 | TRBV9
TGTGCCAGCAGCGATGTCCATTCCGGACAGGACGAGCAGTTCTTC | CASSDVHSGQDEQFF | TRBD1 | NA | TRBJ2-1 | TRBV6-5
TGCGCCAGCAGCCCCGGCGGCAGCTCCTACAATGAGCAGTTCTTC | CASSPGGSSYNEQFF | NA | NA | TRBJ2-1 | TRBV5-1
TGTGCCAGCTCATCTATGCAGGGGGTGGCAGATACGCAGTATTTT | CASSSMQGVADTQYF | TRBD1 | NA | TRBJ2-3 | TRBV18
TGTGCCAGCAGCTTGATCGGGCAGGGCTACAATGAGCAGTTCTTC | CASSLIGQGYNEQFF | NA | NA | TRBJ2-1 | TRBV6-5
TGTGCCAGCAGTTTAACAGGGGGGGGGAACACTGAAGCTTTCTTT | CASSLTGGGNTEAFF | TRBD1 | NA | TRBJ1-1 | TRBV27
TGTGCCAGCAGTCGCCCGGGACTATACAATGAGCAGTTCTTC | CASSRPGLYNEQFF | TRBD2 | NA | TRBJ2-1 | TRBV13
TGTGCCAGCAGTCTACTACTCGACAGTTTAATGCTCAATGAGCAGTTCTTC | CASSLLLDSLMLNEQFF | NA | NA | TRBJ2-1 | TRBV27
TGTGCCAGCACCAGGGGATTTAATGAAAAACTGTTTTTT | CASTRGFNEKLFF | NA | NA | TRBJ1-4 | TRBV6-5
TGTGCCAGCAGCACTAACAGGGGGCAAGGTCAGCCCCAGCATTTT | CASSTNRGQGQPQHF | TRBD1 | NA | TRBJ1-5 | TRBV7-2
TGTGCCAGCAGCGAACTAGCGGGGGGGCGAGATACGCAGTATTTT | CASSELAGGRDTQYF | TRBD2 | NA | TRBJ2-3 | TRBV9
TGTGCCAGCAGAATCCACATGAACACTGAAGCTTTCTTT | CASRIHMNTEAFF | NA | NA | TRBJ1-1 | TRBV2
TGTGCCAGTAGTGTACAGGGGACTGGGTCACCCCTCCACTTT | CASSVQGTGSPLHF | TRBD1 | few | TRBJ1-6 | TRBV19
TGTGCCAGCAGCCCCAAGGAGTCACCCCTCCACTTT | CASSPKESPLHF | NA | NA | TRBJ1-6 | TRBV7-9